A selection of T cell receptor beta chains follows, all from one sample in a study of blood T cell repertoires in COVID-19. Profiling relied on immunoSEQ multiplex PCR, and the TCRdb table lists in-frame clones only, not all of them. Here the sample spans about 180,000 clones, around 87% being singletons. The sample was peripheral blood. The receptors were sampled from a man aged 35-49 years with active or convalescent COVID-19. The CDR3 runs from the conserved cysteine through the conserved F or W.

J gene	V gene	CDR3 protein
TRBJ2-1	TRBV10-3	CAISESPSGGPNEQFF
TRBJ2-1	TRBV6-2/TRBV6-3	CASSTGGYYNEQFF
TRBJ1-1	TRBV4-1	CASSQPGQRMNTEAFF
TRBJ2-1	TRBV7-9	CASSLFLRGLHEQFF
TRBJ2-6	TRBV3-1/TRBV3-2	CASTLSGANVLTF
TRBJ2-3	TRBV27	CASSFRSSGGVYTDTQYF
TRBJ1-2	TRBV5-1	CASSFESSGYGYTF
TRBJ1-5	TRBV15	CATSRPTGGNQPQHF
TRBJ1-2	TRBV6-5	CASSYSYQKLNYGYTF
TRBJ1-2	TRBV6-1	CASSEQRGLGYGYTF
TRBJ1-1	TRBV5-8	CASRVIGGLNTEAFF
TRBJ1-2	TRBV3-1/TRBV3-2	CASSPLQGAGSGYTF
TRBJ2-1	TRBV7-9	CASSSQGTGLAEQFF
TRBJ1-1	TRBV3-1/TRBV3-2	CASRLGEGEAFF
TRBJ1-1	TRBV5-1	CASSGDRVLRDTEAFF
TRBJ2-3	TRBV24-1	CATSDFRLAERDTQYF
TRBJ2-3	TRBV11-2	CASSLGPSGGAFADTQYF
TRBJ1-1	TRBV7-6	CASSSGTEAFF
TRBJ2-5	TRBV7-3	CASSPTSGGDQYF
TRBJ1-2	TRBV5-1	CASSWRADPYYGYTF
TRBJ1-5	TRBV19	CASSGSGGGNQPQHF
TRBJ2-1	TRBV7-6	CASSPLTSGGPYNEQFF
TRBJ2-5	TRBV24-1	CATSDARTGPVETQYF
TRBJ1-5	TRBV4-1	CASSQDPTGRDQPQHF
TRBJ2-7	TRBV14	CASSQALAGLVYEQYF
TRBJ1-3	TRBV5-1	CASSPGVPGDTIYF